Listed below are T cell receptor beta chains from one sample, sequenced in a study of T cell changes during pregnancy in multiple sclerosis. The data were produced by immunoSEQ multiplex PCR, yet TCRdb's version contains in-frame clones alone and is incomplete. The sample records about 55,000 clones, 93% being singletons. Material: CD8+ T cells from peripheral blood mononuclear cells, obtained in the second trimester of pregnancy. These receptors all stem from a female donor with multiple sclerosis, enrolled in a pregnancy study. Each CDR3 is given with its conserved first and last residue. D genes are given only for firm matches. For some rows the clone size is stated as once, few or many, or as a class when expanded; others skip it.

j_gene | d_gene | abundance | v_gene | CDR3aa | CDR3nt
TRBJ1-1 | NA | NA | TRBV30 | CAWNPGGGTEAFF | TGTGCCTGGAATCCGGGGGGGGGAACTGAAGCTTTCTTT
TRBJ2-7 | TRBD1 | NA | TRBV5-4 | CASSWTGTGSYEQYF | TGTGCCAGCAGCTGGACCGGGACAGGTTCCTACGAGCAGTACTTC
TRBJ2-1 | NA | NA | TRBV19 | CASTGGGPSHEQFF | TGTGCCAGTACGGGCGGGGGCCCATCACATGAGCAGTTCTTC
TRBJ1-2 | TRBD1 | NA | TRBV5-8 | CASSKNQGAPRYGYTF | TGTGCCAGCAGCAAAAACCAGGGGGCTCCTCGCTATGGCTACACCTTC
TRBJ2-7 | NA | NA | TRBV5-1 | CASSLAGSYEQYF | TGCGCCAGCAGCTTGGCAGGTTCCTACGAGCAGTACTTC
TRBJ2-7 | NA | NA | TRBV10-2 | CASSETAYEQYF | TGCGCCAGCAGTGAGACAGCCTACGAGCAGTACTTC
TRBJ2-4 | TRBD1 | NA | TRBV7-9 | CASSLYDSQHRGHIQYF | TGTGCCAGCAGCCTCTACGACAGTCAACATAGGGGGCACATTCAGTACTTC
TRBJ2-5 | TRBD2 | NA | TRBV4-2 | CASSHLTSGGPETQYF | TGTGCCAGCAGCCACCTGACTAGCGGGGGGCCGGAGACCCAGTACTTC
TRBJ2-7 | TRBD1 | NA | TRBV29-1 | CSVRGDRGRDEQYF | TGCAGCGTCCGGGGGGACAGGGGGCGGGACGAGCAGTACTTC
TRBJ2-1 | NA | NA | TRBV6-5 | CASSYSGPGEQFF | TGTGCCAGCAGTTACTCGGGCCCAGGCGAGCAGTTCTTC
TRBJ1-1 | NA | NA | TRBV5-1 | CASSLVGGFNTEAFF | TGCGCCAGCAGCTTGGTGGGGGGATTTAACACTGAAGCTTTCTTT
TRBJ2-3 | TRBD1 | NA | TRBV4-3 | CASSSSRTGTDTQYF | TGCGCCAGCAGCTCGTCCCGGACAGGTACAGATACGCAGTATTTT
TRBJ2-1 | NA | NA | TRBV28 | CASSLDRSSYNEQFF | TGTGCCAGCAGTTTAGACAGGTCCTCCTACAATGAGCAGTTCTTC
TRBJ2-7 | NA | NA | TRBV13 | CASSFPGQINEQYF | TGTGCCAGCAGCTTTCCGGGACAAATCAACGAGCAGTACTTC
TRBJ2-3 | NA | NA | TRBV7-9 | CASSSRDSITTSTDTQYF | TGTGCCAGCAGCTCCCGGGACTCTATTACGACTAGCACAGATACGCAGTATTTT
TRBJ1-2 | NA | few | TRBV11-2 | CASSPPGNRVYGYTF | TGTGCCAGCAGCCCCCCCGGGAACAGGGTTTATGGCTACACCTTC
TRBJ1-1 | TRBD1 | NA | TRBV27 | CASRMTGGHTEAFF | TGTGCCAGCAGGATGACAGGGGGGCACACTGAAGCTTTCTTT
TRBJ2-7 | TRBD1 | NA | TRBV6-5 | CASSVGQGAYEQYF | TGTGCCAGCAGTGTGGGACAGGGGGCCTACGAGCAGTACTTC